This T cell receptor (beta chain) was profiled in a study of beta chain features in type 1 diabetes (dated 2018 in TCRdb). Looking at the study overall: Mean age, gender distribution, total cell number and subset yield did not differ between patients and healthy donors. Across all samples, about 110 million sorted cells were examined, and cell number per subset correlated strongly with RNA yield. In the study, recently diagnosed type 1 diabetes patients and matched healthy donors were compared on the TCRB repertoires of their sorted circulating CD4+ T cell subsets. Naive and central memory subsets were obtained from all 30 or so donors, but regulatory and stem cell-like memory subsets were isolated from only 8 patients and about eight healthy donors. General findings and caveats noted by the study authors: Shorter templates might have been favored by PCR, but patient and control samples were amplified and corrected together, so both groups would have been affected equally by any skew. Only small numbers of individuals were included in the HLA sub-analyses, which left unresolved whether HLA type had any influence on TCRB rearrangement. The naive, central memory and regulatory TCRB repertoires appeared to resemble one another more closely among patients than among healthy donors. Fewer insertions and more nucleotide deletions at VDJ recombination sites were observed in patients with type 1 diabetes, implying thymic rearrangement abnormalities. Sequencing cDNA rather than genomic DNA could over-represent highly expressing activated cells, although activation and CD3 levels did not differ between groups. Type 1 diabetes patients showed a moderate but significant shortening of TCRB CDR3 length in all four CD4+ subsets.

At the junction V is shortened by 3 bases and J by 3 bases; bases outside the gene matches: 5. The CDR3 holds 14 amino acids from the cysteine to the phenylalanine. Only the CDR3 portion is preserved as DNA: 42 bases, with reading frame beginning at the first base. The germline V gene yields SGHRS for CDR1 and YFSETQ for CDR2. Concerning this clone: There is no known antigen for this receptor. One base away there is no much larger clone; base qualities are not given.

The entire amount of isolated RNA was reverse transcribed using the High Capacity cDNA Reverse Transcription Kit, so the sequenced TCRB transcripts were expressed ones. Naive, central memory and regulatory T cell samples underwent deep immunoSEQ sequencing, averaging roughly 3.3 million total reads per sample. Sorted cells were lysed in RLT buffer and RNA was extracted with DNase-treated RNeasy Micro or Mini kits, depending on cell number. To prevent cross-contamination, every cell subset was processed on its own, while patient and healthy donor samples were processed together. Using the immunoSEQ multiplex PCR, TCRB sequences were amplified from cDNA into 87-bp fragments spanning the CDR3 region. Sequencing of the amplicons was done on the Illumina HiSeq platform. Under the source paper's analysis protocol: Synthetic template baselines were used to correct PCR bias computationally, reads within Hamming distance 2 were collapsed together, and singletons that could not be merged were discarded. Reads were aligned to IMGT to assign V, D and J genes, CDR3 length, and insertions or deletions at six rearrangement sites. Within each subset, clonotype counts were normalized to sorted cell number, after which true diversity and Gini coefficients were computed with the tcR R package. The overlap coefficient, calculated on TCRB nucleotide sequences, was used to measure repertoire sharing. As stored in TCRdb, this immuneACCESS dataset retains in-frame rearrangements with V and J assigned. A fraction of the clones does not appear; measured against another copy, unresolved V genes explain less than half of the discrepancy, and the remainder lacks a known reason. V, J and clone size were drawn from that table, and D and trimming were deduced from the DNA. The sample includes 95,000 to 150,000 clones, with less than 20% observed a single time. 2% to 3% of the sample lies in the top ten.

From each donor, a single peripheral blood sample of about 100 mL on average was drawn into heparinised tubes. Naive, central memory, regulatory and stem cell-like memory CD4+ T cells were sorted on a BD FACSAria II using a panel including CD45RO, CCR7, CD25, CD127, CD95 and CD27. All sorted populations exceeded 98% purity. PBMCs were separated immediately by Lymphoprep density gradient centrifugation and were stained directly, without being cultured. So that batch effects would be minimized, each experiment stained and sorted samples in pairs, pairing one healthy donor with one patient. The sequence was obtained from a man younger than 45 with type 1 diabetes. The rearrangement combines TRBV5-1 with TRBJ2-7; the junction holds 8 bases that match TRBD2. What was sequenced was central memory CD4+ T cells from blood. In nucleotide form, the sequence is TGCGCCAGCAGCTCGCACGGGACTAGCTACGAGCAGTACTTC. Its coded protein is CASSSHGTSYEQYF.